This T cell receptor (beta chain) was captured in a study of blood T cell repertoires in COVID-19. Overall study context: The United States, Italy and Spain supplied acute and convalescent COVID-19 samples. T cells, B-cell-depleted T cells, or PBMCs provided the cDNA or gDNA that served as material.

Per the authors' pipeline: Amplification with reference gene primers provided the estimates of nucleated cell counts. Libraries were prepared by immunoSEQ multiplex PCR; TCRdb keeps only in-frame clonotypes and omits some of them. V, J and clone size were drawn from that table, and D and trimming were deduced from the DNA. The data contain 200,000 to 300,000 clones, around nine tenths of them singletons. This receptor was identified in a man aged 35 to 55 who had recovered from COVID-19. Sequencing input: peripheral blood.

The CDR3 spells CASRAAGNNEQFF. The CDR3 bases are TGTGCCAGCAGGGCGGCAGGGAACAATGAGCAGTTCTTC. The chain links TRBV6-5 to TRBJ2-1, with D perhaps TRBD1 (5 bases). CDR3 length: 13 amino acids. V was cut by 6 bases and J by 5 bases, with 11 bases left in between. Germline CDR1 reads MNHEY; CDR2 reads SVGAGI.